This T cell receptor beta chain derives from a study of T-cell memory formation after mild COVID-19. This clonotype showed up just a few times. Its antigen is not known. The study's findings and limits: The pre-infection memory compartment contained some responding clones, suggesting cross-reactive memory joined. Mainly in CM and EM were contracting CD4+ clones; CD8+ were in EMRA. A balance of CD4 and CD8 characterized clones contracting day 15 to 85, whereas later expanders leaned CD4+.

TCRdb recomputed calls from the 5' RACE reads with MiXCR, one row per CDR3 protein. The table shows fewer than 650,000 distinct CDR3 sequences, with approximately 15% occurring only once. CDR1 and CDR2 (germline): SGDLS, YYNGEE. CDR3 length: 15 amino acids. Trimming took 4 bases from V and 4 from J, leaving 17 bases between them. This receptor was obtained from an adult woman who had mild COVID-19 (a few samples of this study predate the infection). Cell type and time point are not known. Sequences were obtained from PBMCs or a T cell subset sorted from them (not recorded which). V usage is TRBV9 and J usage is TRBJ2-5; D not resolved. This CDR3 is CASSPPAIGGETQYF. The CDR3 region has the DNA TGTGCCAGCAGCCCCCCAGCCATTGGTGGAGAGACCCAGTACTTC.